Below are 7 T cell receptor beta chains sequenced from a single sample in a study of shared clonotypes between healthy human individuals. Clones were read by immunoSEQ multiplex PCR, and TCRdb kept only the in-frame ones, dropping some. The data contain around 2.5 million clones, 93% of them singletons. The material sequenced was naive CD4+ T cells from PBMCs. Subset in this sample: CD45RA+ positively selected. Receptors originate from a man between 18 and 35 years old in good health. Some clones in this sample may be carry-over from other donors' samples.

V usage is TRBV2 and J usage is TRBJ1-1; D not certain. Trimming left V 7 bases short and J 1 base short, with 16 bases between. The germline V gene encodes CDR1 SNHLY and CDR2 FYNNEI. CDR3 size: 15 residues. CDR3 sequence (DNA): TGTGCCAGCAAGGTGGCTTTGGCTCCGAACACTGAAGCTTTCTTT. Amino acid sequence: CASKVALAPNTEAFF.

The chain combines TRBV6-1 with TRBJ2-1, with D uncertain. There are 15 residues in the CDR3. V dropped 3 bases and J dropped 0 bases, with 9 bases sitting between them. In germline, CDR1 is MNHNS, CDR2 SASEGT. As DNA, the CDR3 is TGTGCCAGCAGTGAGCTCCCTGGCTCCTACAATGAGCAGTTCTTC. Its protein product is CASSELPGSYNEQFF.

The chain is built from TRBV19 and TRBJ1-1; no firm D call. Germline V gene data show CDR1 as LNHDA and CDR2 as SQIVND (reference sequence). The CDR3 has 14 amino acids. V lost 4 bases to trimming and J lost 3 bases, with 12 bases between them. Written as DNA, the CDR3 is TGTGCCAGTAGTAAACAAACTTGGGACACTGAAGCTTTCTTT. Translating it yields CASSKQTWDTEAFF.

The V gene is TRBV5-6, the J gene TRBJ2-5; TRBD1 matches 9 bases. V lost 7 bases and J lost 4; bases outside the gene matches: 17. This CDR3 is 17 amino acids long. Per the germline V gene, CDR1 is SGHDT and CDR2 is YYEEEE. CDR3 DNA sequence: TGTGCCAGCGGAAGGATACAGGGGGCTGAGATTTTAGAGACCCAGTACTTC. It specifies CASGRIQGAEILETQYF.

As for this clone: Other nucleotide sequences from this sample produce the same CDR3. V and J are TRBV5-1 and TRBJ2-1; no clear D. Germline CDR1 and CDR2: SGHRS and YFSETQ. This CDR3 spans 13 amino acids. Trimming took 4 bases from V and 0 from J, leaving 5 bases between them. The CDR3 coding sequence is TGCGCCAGCAGCCCCACCTCCTACAATGAGCAGTTCTTC. Amino acids: CASSPTSYNEQFF.

This chain uses TRBV7-2 with TRBJ2-7; TRBD2 agrees at 10 bases. The CDR3 length is 16 residues. Germline V gene data show CDR1 as SGHTA and CDR2 as FQGNSA. The J segment lost 2 bases and the V segment lost 4 bases, leaving 8 bases of the junction unmatched. CDR3 bases: TGTGCCAGCAGCTCGAGACGACTAGCGGGTCCCTACGAGCAGTACTTC. The encoded protein is CASSSRRLAGPYEQYF.

The chain carries TRBV18 and TRBJ1-3; 10 bases line up with TRBD1. This CDR3 spans 20 amino acids. V dropped 2 bases and J dropped 0; count of bases not matched to a gene: 13. The V gene's germline CDR1 is KGHSH and CDR2 LQKENI. The CDR3 DNA follows: TGTGCCAGCTCACCATTCCCCTATACCGGGACAGGGGCCTCTGGAAACACCATATATTTT. Protein sequence: CASSPFPYTGTGASGNTIYF.